What follows are 9 T cell receptor beta chains derived from one specimen sequenced in a study of glioma-infiltrating T cells. The iRepertoire nested amplicon-rescue multiplex PCR amplified TCR alpha and beta CDR3s from RNA. TCRdb re-analysed the multiplex PCR reads in MiXCR, keeping a single row per CDR3 protein. The repertoire holds 3,000 to 4,000 distinct CDR3 sequences, with 15% to 20% as singletons. The sequenced sample consisted of glioma tissue, nonneoplastic brain tissue, or PBMCs (not recorded which). These TCRs come from a human donor with low-grade glioma or glioblastoma, undergoing nonglioma brain surgery, or in good health (not recorded which).

This clonotype was picked up many times. This chain links TRBV12-3 or TRBV12-4 with TRBJ1-2; the D gene is possibly TRBD1 (6 bases). The CDR3 length is 15 residues. V shed 1 base and J shed 3 bases, with 12 bases lying between them. The CDR3 sequence: CASSLGGGGDYGYTF. The CDR3, as DNA: TGTGCCAGCAGTTTAGGAGGTGGGGGCGACTATGGCTACACCTTC.

This clonotype is judged medium-sized (0.01 to 0.1%). The chain is built from TRBV6-1 and TRBJ1-5; 10 bases fit TRBD1. Trimming at V came to 3 bases and at J to 6 bases, leaving 5 bases not matched to a gene. The length of the CDR3 is 15 residues. Germline assignment: CDR1 MNHNS and CDR2 SASEGT. The CDR3 protein is CASSEWDRGSQPQHF. DNA of the CDR3: TGTGCCAGCAGTGAGTGGGACAGGGGATCTCAGCCCCAGCATTTT.

Points on this clonotype: Just one base apart from a much larger clone, this may be a read error. This chain joins TRBV29-1 and TRBJ1-2, with 7 bases lining up with TRBD1. Per germline, CDR1 SQVTM and CDR2 ANQGSEA. This CDR3 is 12 amino acids long. This CDR3 is CRLRDSFYGYTF. Written as DNA, the CDR3 is TGCAGACTCCGGGACAGCTTCTATGGCTACACCTTC.

The V gene is TRBV6-2 or TRBV6-3, the J gene TRBJ1-5; maybe TRBD1 (6 bases). Between the trimmed V and J ends, which lost 8 bases and 8 bases, there was a span of 16 bases. Germline loops: CDR1 MNHEY, CDR2 SVGEGT. This CDR3 is built from 13 residues. CDR3 nucleotides: TGTGCCAGCGGAAGGACAGACGGTAAGCCCCAGCATTTT. Its translation: CASGRTDGKPQHF.

Regarding this clonotype: A read error may produce the germline difference seen at one junction end. The rearrangement uses TRBV6-1 and TRBJ1-1; D is unclear. Germline CDR1 and CDR2: MNHNS and SASEGT. This CDR3 spans 12 amino acids. DNA of the CDR3: TGTGCCATCAGTGAAGCCTGCCCTGAAGCTTTCTTT. It codes for CAISEACPEAFF.

This clonotype was detected only a few times. The genes are TRBV2 and TRBJ2-6; 8 nucleotides line up with TRBD2. Per the germline V gene, CDR1 is SNHLY and CDR2 is FYNNEI. V lost 8 bases, J lost 0 bases, and 3 bases stayed unmatched. The CDR3 length is 15 residues. In DNA, the CDR3 is TGTGCCAGCCTAGCGGGTAGCTCTGGGGCCAACGTCCTGACTTTC. Translation: CASLAGSSGANVLTF.

V usage is TRBV11-2 and J usage is TRBJ1-2, with D uncertain. Germline V gene sequence: CDR1 SGHAT, CDR2 FQNNGV. V was trimmed by 1 base and J by 2 bases, leaving 14 bases between them. The CDR3 has 16 residues. CDR3 DNA sequence: TGTGCCAGCAGCTTAGCAGCTCGGACGGAAAACTATGGCTACACCTTC. This sequence encodes CASSLAARTENYGYTF.

In its sample, this clonotype ranks as medium-sized. This chain's CDR3 is CASSLGRAGGYNEQFF. The CDR3 DNA follows: TGTGCCAGCAGTCTGGGTAGGGCGGGGGGCTACAATGAGCAGTTCTTC. The chain uses TRBV27 and TRBJ2-1; 8 bases map to TRBD2. V trimming: 5 bases; J trimming: 3 bases; junction bases outside the gene matches: 9. Germline-derived CDR1 and CDR2 are MNHEY and SMNVEV (reference sequence). CDR3 size: 16 residues.

This clonotype was counted many times. V gene TRBV24-1 combines with J gene TRBJ2-3; D uncertain. CDR3 length: 13 amino acids. Germline lookup yields CDR1 KGHDR and CDR2 SFDVKD. The ends were cut back, 6 bases at V and 4 bases at J, with 10 bases in the middle. The DNA for the CDR3 is TGTGCCACCAGTTACGTGGGGTCAGATACGCAGTATTTT. Translation gives CATSYVGSDTQYF.